This T cell receptor (beta chain) was identified in a study of T cells in Graves' hyperthyroidism and ophthalmopathy. Study in general: It was at initial diagnosis, before any treatment, that peripheral blood was collected.

The study, taken as a whole, reports: The model foresaw ophthalmopathy a median roughly 6.5 months prior to onset. Expanded thyroid clonotypes (above 0.001) were mostly also found in blood.

Amplified regions were TCR beta CDR3 sequences from RNA transcripts. HTBI primers were used for first-round RT-PCR of the TCR CDR3. TCRdb ran MiXCR on the multiplex PCR reads and lists one entry per CDR3 protein. Of under 450,000 distinct CDR3 sequences in the sample, about 15% were seen once. Ahead of any ophthalmopathy symptoms, the blood sample was obtained at the first diagnosis of hyperthyroidism. The CDR3 loop spans 17 amino acids. The germline V and J ends were trimmed by 3 bases and 4 bases, with 21 bases remaining between them. In germline, CDR1 is MDHEN, CDR2 SYDVKM. This clonotype was detected ten times or more. Its antigen is still unknown.

The chain couples TRBV28 to TRBJ2-5, with D unresolved. The specimen was blood. The sequence derives from a woman in her 30s with Graves' hyperthyroidism that later progressed to Graves' ophthalmopathy. CDR3 sequence (DNA): TGTGCCAGCAGTTTCCCGGATATTGTACCTGGTGCAGAGACCCAGTACTTC. Protein: CASSFPDIVPGAETQYF.